This T cell receptor (beta chain) was identified in a study of shared clonotypes between healthy human individuals. Cells designated naive CD8 were CD45RO-negative and were positively selected for CCR7, with terminally differentiated effector memory CD45RA+ cells excluded. Template for every sorted-subset replicate PCR totaled about 0.2 ug DNA, 25,000 to 30,000 T cell genomes. TCRdb's copy holds only in-frame clones and misses some; the assay was immunoSEQ multiplex PCR. The table includes roughly 2.1 million clones, 93% detected once. This receptor was taken from a man aged 18 to 30 in good health. Some clones in this sample may be carry-over from other donors' samples. Material: naive CD8+ T cells from PBMCs.

CDR3 region: CASSLRGTGYEKLFF. For the CDR3, the DNA is TGTGCCAGCAGCTTAAGAGGGACAGGGTACGAAAAACTGTTTTTT. The genes are TRBV13 and TRBJ1-4; 9 nucleotides match TRBD1. The germline gives CDR1 PRHDT, CDR2 FYEKMQ (reference sequence). Trimming at V came to 2 bases and at J to 8 bases, leaving 6 bases not matched to a gene. This CDR3 has 15 amino acids.